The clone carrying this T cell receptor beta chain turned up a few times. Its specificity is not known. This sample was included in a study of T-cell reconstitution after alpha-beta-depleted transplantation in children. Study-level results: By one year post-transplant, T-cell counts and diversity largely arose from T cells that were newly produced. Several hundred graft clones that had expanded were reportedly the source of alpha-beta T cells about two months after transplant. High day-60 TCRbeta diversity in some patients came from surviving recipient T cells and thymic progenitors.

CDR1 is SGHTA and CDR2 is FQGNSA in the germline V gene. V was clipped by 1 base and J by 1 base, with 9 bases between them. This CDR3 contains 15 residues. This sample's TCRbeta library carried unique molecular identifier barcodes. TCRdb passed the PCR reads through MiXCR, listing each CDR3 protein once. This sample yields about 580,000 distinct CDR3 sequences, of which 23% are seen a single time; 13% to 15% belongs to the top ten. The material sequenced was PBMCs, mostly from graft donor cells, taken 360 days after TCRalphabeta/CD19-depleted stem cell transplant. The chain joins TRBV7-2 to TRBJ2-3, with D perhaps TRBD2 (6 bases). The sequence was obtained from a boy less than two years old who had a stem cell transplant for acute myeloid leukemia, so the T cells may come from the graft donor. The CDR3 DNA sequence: TGTGCCAGCAGCTTAGTCTCTAGCGGCACAGATACGCAGTATTTT. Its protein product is CASSLVSSGTDTQYF. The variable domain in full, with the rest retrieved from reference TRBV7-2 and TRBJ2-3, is GAGVSQSPSNKVTEKGKDVELRCDPISGHTALYWYRQSLGQGLEFLIYFQGNSAPDKSGLPSDRFSAERTGGSVSTLTIQRTQQEDSAVYLCASSLVSSGTDTQYFGPGTRLTVL.